The present TCR beta chain was sequenced within a study of blood T cell repertoires in COVID-19. Study-wide context: COVID-19 samples collected from the United States, Italy and Spain covered acute and convalescent phases. T cells, B-cell-depleted T cells, or PBMCs supplied cDNA or gDNA.

Per the original methods: Estimation of nucleated cell counts was performed using reference gene primer amplification. The method was immunoSEQ multiplex PCR; TCRdb's version includes in-frame clones alone and lacks a portion of them. V and J calls and clone size are copied from that table; D and trimming were computed from the DNA. The data contain about 110,000 clones, 70% to 90% of them seen just once; the ten biggest clones take up 18%. CDR1 and CDR2 from the germline V gene are SGHNT and YYREEE (reference sequence). The trim removed 4 bases at V and 3 bases at J, leaving 5 bases unmatched. This CDR3 is built from 14 residues.

V is TRBV5-4 and J is TRBJ1-1; 8 positions match TRBD1. This clonotype was sampled from a woman aged 55 to 70 with acute or convalescent COVID-19. Sequencing was done on a sample of peripheral blood. Here the CDR3 reads CASSPGGWDTEAFF. In DNA, the CDR3 is TGTGCCAGCAGCCCAGGGGGCTGGGACACTGAAGCTTTCTTT.